Below are 32 T cell receptor beta chains sequenced from a single sample in a study of blood T cell repertoires in COVID-19. Clones were sequenced by immunoSEQ multiplex PCR, and TCRdb holds only the in-frame ones, with some missing. The sample yields 200,000 to 300,000 clones, roughly 84% seen once. Sample: peripheral blood. The receptors were sampled from a man aged 60 to 75 with acute or convalescent COVID-19.

The genes are TRBV7-9 and TRBJ2-7; weak D call: TRBD2 (5 bases). Trimming shortened V by 0 bases and J by 4 bases, and 7 bases separated the two germline ends. CDR1 and CDR2 (germline): SEHNR, FQNEAQ (reference sequence). The CDR3 contains 13 residues. DNA for the CDR3: TGTGCCAGCAGCTTAGCGGGAGTTTACGAGCAGTACTTC. It codes for CASSLAGVYEQYF.

The chain links TRBV14 to TRBJ2-3; no reliable D call. The CDR3 runs to 14 residues. V lost 5 bases to trimming and J lost 4 bases, with 13 bases between them. Germline V lookup: CDR1 SGHDN, CDR2 FVKESK. CDR3 DNA sequence: TGTGCCAGCAGCTATTATGTCGGGTCAGATACGCAGTATTTT. Translated, it gives CASSYYVGSDTQYF.

The CDR3 DNA sequence: TGTGCCAGCAGTATCAGGTGGACTGAAGCTTTCTTT. Translated: CASSIRWTEAFF. V is TRBV12-3 or TRBV12-4 and J is TRBJ1-1; D not resolved. V was trimmed by 5 bases and J by 5 bases, leaving 9 bases between them. The CDR3 sequence is 12 residues long.

The genes are TRBV3-1 (or the pseudogene TRBV3-2) and TRBJ2-3; D unclear. V lost 2 bases and J lost 9, with 15 bases in between. The CDR3 has 14 residues. Looked up from germline, CDR1 is LGHDT and CDR2 is YNNKEL (reference sequence). The CDR3 reads CASSQNEPDGTQYF. Written as DNA, the CDR3 is TGTGCCAGCAGCCAAAATGAACCCGACGGGACGCAGTATTTT.

The J gene is TRBJ2-5, the V gene TRBV6-2 or TRBV6-3; D not certain. The CDR3 is 13 residues long. Germline loops: CDR1 MNHEY, CDR2 SVGEGT. V gave up 5 bases and J gave up 1 base, with 8 bases separating them. The CDR3 spells CASSDTGQETQYF. For the CDR3, the DNA is TGTGCCAGCAGTGACACTGGCCAAGAGACCCAGTACTTC.

The V and J genes are TRBV3-1 (or the pseudogene TRBV3-2) and TRBJ2-3; 7 bases map to TRBD2. The V gene end was trimmed by 4 bases and the J gene end by 0 bases; junction bases not matched to a gene: 4. Looked up from germline, CDR1 is LGHDT and CDR2 is YNNKEL (reference sequence). The CDR3 spans 15 residues. CDR3 loop: CASSLHGGSTDTQYF. CDR3 bases: TGTGCCAGCAGCCTCCACGGGGGGAGCACAGATACGCAGTATTTT.

The chain employs TRBV29-1 and TRBJ1-1; 7 bases match TRBD1. CDR1 and CDR2 (germline): SQVTM, ANQGSEA. With V trimmed by 2 bases and J by 3 bases, 6 bases remained unmatched. The CDR3 contains 14 residues. CDR3 amino acids: CSVESRGLDTEAFF. In nucleotides, the CDR3 is TGCAGCGTTGAATCCAGGGGGTTGGACACTGAAGCTTTCTTT.

The V and J genes are TRBV7-3 and TRBJ2-1, with 13 positions matching TRBD2. Per the germline V gene, CDR1 is SGHTA and CDR2 is FQGTGA. V shed 4 bases and J 4 bases; nucleotides not matched to a gene: 4. The CDR3 sequence is 16 residues long. The CDR3: CASSSGTSGVYNEQFF. As DNA, the CDR3 is TGTGCCAGCAGCTCTGGGACTAGCGGGGTTTACAATGAGCAGTTCTTC.

The V call is TRBV30, the J call TRBJ1-1; 10 bases fit TRBD1. CDR3 length: 17 residues. The junction had 10 bases not matched to a gene; V was cut back by 3 bases and J by 0 bases. Germline V gene data show CDR1 as GTSNPN and CDR2 as SVGIG (reference sequence). The CDR3 loop reads CAWRDRGGRRMNTEAFF. DNA for the CDR3: TGTGCCTGGAGGGACAGGGGGGGTAGGAGAATGAACACTGAAGCTTTCTTT.

This sequence joins TRBV5-1 and TRBJ1-1; the D gene is possibly TRBD1 (6 bases). The CDR3 length is 16 residues. Trimming cost V 1 base and J 1 base, with 14 bases left between them. Germline loops: CDR1 SGHRS, CDR2 YFSETQ. CDR3 DNA: TGCGCCAGCAGCTTGTGGGGGCAGGCCCAGAACACTGAAGCTTTCTTT. It specifies CASSLWGQAQNTEAFF.

The chain links TRBV5-1 to TRBJ1-1; TRBD1 aligns across 9 bases. CDR1 is SGHRS, CDR2 YFSETQ, per germline. V lost 4 bases and J lost 4; bases outside the gene matches: 5. The CDR3 spans 14 residues. The DNA for the CDR3 is TGCGCCAGCAGCCAGGGGACAGGGTCCACTGAAGCTTTCTTT. Translation: CASSQGTGSTEAFF.

With respect to this clone: Other DNA sequences of this sample code for an identical CDR3. The gene calls are TRBV7-3 and TRBJ1-1, with D maybe TRBD1 (5 bases). Trimming shortened V by 5 bases and J by 2 bases, and 9 bases separated the two germline ends. The CDR3 totals 13 residues. Germline V gives CDR1 SGHTA, CDR2 FQGTGA. The CDR3 here is CASSQQENTEAFF. For the CDR3, the DNA is TGTGCCAGCAGCCAACAGGAAAACACTGAAGCTTTCTTT.

J is TRBJ2-3 and V is TRBV6-5; TRBD2 matches 8 bases. Germline assignment: CDR1 MNHEY and CDR2 SVGAGI. J lost 5 bases, V lost 1 base, and 8 bases had no gene match. The CDR3 sequence is 16 residues long. For the CDR3, the DNA is TGTGCCAGCAGTTACTACCCAGCGGGGGAGAAAGATACGCAGTATTTT. Amino acids: CASSYYPAGEKDTQYF.

The rearrangement joins TRBV5-1 to TRBJ2-1; TRBD2 matches 11 bases. The CDR3 contains 17 residues. Germline V gene data show CDR1 as SGHRS and CDR2 as YFSETQ. Unmatched junction bases numbered 17, after V lost 6 bases and J lost 9 bases. The CDR3 reads CASTTTPLAGGYLEQFF. The CDR3 DNA follows: TGCGCCAGCACCACAACTCCCCTAGCGGGGGGTTATCTTGAGCAGTTCTTC.

The J gene is TRBJ2-2, the V gene TRBV7-3; 11 bases fit TRBD1. The CDR3 is 15 residues long. V trimming: 3 bases; J trimming: 5 bases; junction bases outside the gene matches: 2. Per germline, CDR1 SGHTA and CDR2 FQGTGA. CDR3 amino acids: CASSFRDRGTGELFF. The DNA for the CDR3 is TGTGCCAGCAGCTTTAGGGACAGGGGGACCGGGGAGCTGTTTTTT.

The J gene is TRBJ2-2, the V gene TRBV6-5, with TRBD1 identical over 7 bases. Germline loops: CDR1 MNHEY, CDR2 SVGAGI. This CDR3 comprises 15 residues. V was clipped by 5 bases and J by 2 bases; unmatched bases: 5. Here the CDR3 DNA reads TGTGCCAGCAGTCGACAGGGCGGCAACACCGGGGAGCTGTTTTTT. This gives the protein CASSRQGGNTGELFF.

The chain joins TRBV6-5 to TRBJ1-2, with 7 positions matching TRBD1. The J segment lost 3 bases and the V segment lost 5 bases, leaving 3 bases of the junction unmatched. The CDR3 covers 13 residues. Germline CDR1 and CDR2: MNHEY and SVGAGI. The CDR3 DNA is TGTGCCAGCAGTCAAACAGGGGACTATGGCTACACCTTC. It yields the protein CASSQTGDYGYTF.

V gene TRBV28 combines with J gene TRBJ2-7, with unresolved D. This CDR3 is built from 14 residues. Germline CDR1 MDHEN, CDR2 SYDVKM. V lost 5 bases and J lost 3, with 14 bases in between. The CDR3 spells CASSMDTGLYEQYF. The CDR3 bases are TGTGCCAGCAGTATGGATACGGGTCTCTACGAGCAGTACTTC.

A single count supports this clone. J is TRBJ1-1 and V is TRBV10-3; D remains ambiguous. The CDR3 length is 17 residues. Trimming shortened V by 0 bases and J by 0 bases, and 14 bases separated the two germline ends. Germline CDR1 reads ENHRY; CDR2 reads SYGVKD. Written as DNA, the CDR3 is TGTGCCATCAGTGAGTCGTTGGTCAGGAACGTGAACACTGAAGCTTTCTTT. The encoded protein is CAISESLVRNVNTEAFF.

The chain uses TRBV28 and TRBJ1-5; D ambiguous. This CDR3 spans 12 amino acids. Trimming removed 7 bases at V and 7 bases at J, with 11 bases between. Germline CDR1 is MDHEN and CDR2 is SYDVKM. The CDR3 sequence is CASNSVPQPQHF. CDR3 in DNA: TGTGCCAGCAATTCAGTTCCCCAGCCCCAGCATTTT. Variable domain in full (rest from reference TRBV28 and TRBJ1-5): DVKVTQSSRYLVKRTGEKVFLECVQDMDHENMFWYRQDPGLGLRLIYFSYDVKMKEKGDIPEGYSVSREKKERFSLILESASTNQTSMYLCASNSVPQPQHFGDGTRLSIL.

The chain has TRBV2 and TRBJ2-2; D might be TRBD1 (6 bases). V lost 8 bases and J lost 0, with 22 bases in between. This CDR3 contains 18 residues. CDR1 SNHLY and CDR2 FYNNEI come from the germline V gene. This chain's CDR3 is CASDRDTSFIANTGELFF. The CDR3 coding sequence is TGTGCCAGCGACCGGGACACAAGTTTCATCGCGAACACCGGGGAGCTGTTTTTT.

This clone was observed a single time. The gene calls are TRBV9 and TRBJ2-5, with 10 bases aligning to TRBD2. This CDR3 comprises 17 residues. Germline CDR1 SGDLS, CDR2 YYNGEE. The ends lost 0 bases at V and 4 bases at J; junction bases unmatched: 9. This CDR3 is CASSVVFGTSDRETQYF. In DNA, the CDR3 is TGTGCCAGCAGCGTAGTTTTCGGGACTAGCGACAGAGAGACCCAGTACTTC.

This chain links TRBV29-1 with TRBJ2-1; a possible D gene is TRBD1 (6 bases). Trimming stripped 1 base from V and 12 bases from J, with 19 bases between. There are 14 residues in the CDR3. In germline, CDR1 is SQVTM, CDR2 ANQGSEA. Here the CDR3 reads CSVEVYRDATSQFF. The CDR3 coding sequence is TGCAGCGTTGAAGTATACAGGGACGCTACATCGCAGTTCTTC.

This clone was seen a handful of times. The chain links TRBV7-8 to TRBJ1-2; D possibly corresponds to TRBD1 (6 bases). The V end was cut by 3 bases, the J end by 0 bases, with 29 bases between. Germline values: CDR1 SGHVS, CDR2 FQNEAQ. The CDR3 length is 21 residues. The CDR3 is CASSFMRVAYIRTDTNYGYTF. The DNA for the CDR3 is TGTGCCAGCAGCTTTATGAGGGTCGCCTACATCAGGACAGATACTAACTATGGCTACACCTTC.

V and J are TRBV10-3 and TRBJ1-1; no firm D call. Germline values: CDR1 ENHRY, CDR2 SYGVKD. V was pared by 9 bases and J by 5 bases, with 16 bases between. The CDR3 length is 13 residues. CDR3: CAISPGTPTEAFF. The CDR3 bases are TGTGCCATAAGTCCAGGCACCCCTACTGAAGCTTTCTTT.

The rearrangement uses TRBV11-2 and TRBJ2-1; D ambiguous. V was shortened by 5 bases and J by 0 bases, with 11 bases between the two germline ends. Germline loops: CDR1 SGHAT, CDR2 FQNNGV. CDR3 size: 15 residues. The CDR3 coding sequence is TGTGCCAGCAGCCGGTCCTTAAGCTCCTACAATGAGCAGTTCTTC. Translation: CASSRSLSSYNEQFF.

This clone turned up a few times. V and J are TRBV5-1 and TRBJ1-1; 9 nucleotides agree with TRBD1. The V and J ends lost 3 bases and 1 base, in that order; junction bases with no gene match: 1. The CDR3 length is 14 residues. CDR1 is SGHRS, CDR2 YFSETQ, per germline. The DNA for the CDR3 is TGCGCCAGCAGCTCACAGGGGGCGAACACTGAAGCTTTCTTT. Encoded protein: CASSSQGANTEAFF.

This rearrangement joins TRBV6-5 to TRBJ1-6, with D possibly TRBD1 on 6 matching bases. The CDR3 is made up of 14 amino acids. Per germline, CDR1 MNHEY and CDR2 SVGAGI. Trimming pared 6 bases from V and 11 bases from J, leaving 17 bases between. Here the CDR3 reads CASRRGQLGAPLHF. For the CDR3, the DNA is TGTGCCAGCAGGCGCGGACAGCTAGGGGCACCCCTCCACTTT.

V gene TRBV29-1 combines with J gene TRBJ2-7; possibly TRBD2 for D (7 bases). Germline lookup yields CDR1 SQVTM and CDR2 ANQGSEA. Trimming took 5 bases from V and 1 from J, leaving 12 bases between them. The CDR3 runs 13 residues. The CDR3 is CSVKGGLSYEQYF. The CDR3 DNA reads TGCAGCGTTAAAGGGGGACTATCCTACGAGCAGTACTTC.

V and J are TRBV5-1 and TRBJ2-1; 13 nucleotides line up with TRBD2. V lost 3 bases to trimming and J lost 4 bases; unmatched junction nucleotides: 4. This CDR3 has 16 residues. Germline CDR1 SGHRS, CDR2 YFSETQ. CDR3 DNA: TGCGCCAGCAGCTACGGACTAGCGGGGGCTTACAATGAGCAGTTCTTC. Translating gives CASSYGLAGAYNEQFF.

As to this clone: Other DNA sequences in the same sample also yield this CDR3. The chain carries TRBV18 and TRBJ2-1; 7 nucleotides line up with TRBD1. The CDR3 runs 15 residues. The germline V gene encodes CDR1 KGHSH and CDR2 LQKENI. The V and J ends lost 3 bases and 3 bases, in that order; junction bases with no gene match: 5. CDR3 residues: CASSPRQGIYNEQFF. The DNA of the CDR3 is TGTGCCAGCTCACCCCGACAGGGAATCTACAATGAGCAGTTCTTC.

This clone was seen a single time. The V call is TRBV6-5, the J call TRBJ2-1; TRBD2 agrees at 8 bases. V lost 0 bases to trimming and J lost 6 bases; unmatched junction nucleotides: 7. Germline V gene data show CDR1 as MNHEY and CDR2 as SVGAGI. The CDR3 runs to 16 residues. CDR3 bases: TGTGCCAGCAGTTACTCGGGCGGGAGGCCACGCAATGAGCAGTTCTTC. Its protein is CASSYSGGRPRNEQFF.